Below, 13 T cell receptor beta chains from the same sample are listed, as sequenced in a study of T cells in tuberculosis. The protocol was immunoSEQ multiplex PCR, while the TCRdb copy is restricted to in-frame clones and leaves out a portion. This sample has some 30,000 clones, with 70% to 90% found just once. Regarding time point: new active TB diagnosis, blood taken before or within 7 days of starting treatment. The input for sequencing was PBMCs, taken at tuberculosis diagnosis. The receptors derive from an adult with tuberculosis.

The rearrangement joins TRBV30 to TRBJ2-7; 8 nucleotides align to TRBD1. The CDR3 length is 14 residues. The V gene end was trimmed by 3 bases and the J gene end by 1 base; junction bases not matched to a gene: 5. Germline CDR1 reads GTSNPN; CDR2 reads SVGIG (reference sequence). CDR3: CAWSVRQGSYEQYF. CDR3 nucleotide sequence: TGTGCCTGGAGCGTTAGACAGGGGTCCTACGAGCAGTACTTC.

The J gene is TRBJ1-1, the V gene TRBV10-3; D gene uncertain. Trimming pared 6 bases from V and 4 bases from J, leaving 9 bases between. The CDR3 is 12 residues long. The germline gives CDR1 ENHRY, CDR2 SYGVKD. The CDR3 DNA reads TGTGCCATCAGCGACCTAGGCACTGAAGCTTTCTTT. Its protein product is CAISDLGTEAFF.

The chain employs TRBV13 and TRBJ1-1, with D uncertain. Germline CDR1 PRHDT, CDR2 FYEKMQ (reference sequence). The CDR3 totals 13 residues. V lost 7 bases and J lost 0, with 9 bases in between. This CDR3 is CASTPGMNTEAFF. CDR3 coding DNA: TGTGCCAGCACTCCAGGAATGAACACTGAAGCTTTCTTT.

The chain links TRBV27 to TRBJ2-7; 8 bases fit TRBD1. Trimming removed 5 bases from V and 0 bases from J; junction bases left unmatched: 6. The CDR3 is 15 amino acids. Germline-derived CDR1 and CDR2 are MNHEY and SMNVEV (reference sequence). DNA for the CDR3: TGTGCCAGCAGTCCCAGGGGGCTAGGCTCCTACGAGCAGTACTTC. As protein: CASSPRGLGSYEQYF.

V is TRBV10-3 and J is TRBJ2-5, with 8 bases aligning to TRBD2. Germline V gene sequence: CDR1 ENHRY, CDR2 SYGVKD. Losses at the gene ends were 5 bases for V and 3 bases for J; bases not matched to a gene: 5. The CDR3 runs to 14 residues. The CDR3 DNA follows: TGTGCCATCAGTACGGGACTAGACAAAGAGACCCAGTACTTC. Translating gives CAISTGLDKETQYF.

This rearrangement joins TRBV19 to TRBJ2-1, with 7 bases fitting TRBD1. CDR1 is LNHDA, CDR2 SQIVND, per germline (reference sequence). This CDR3 spans 14 amino acids. The J segment lost 4 bases and the V segment lost 3 bases, leaving 3 bases of the junction unmatched. CDR3: CASSIRGLYNEQFF. The CDR3 nucleotides are TGTGCCAGTAGTATCAGGGGGTTATACAATGAGCAGTTCTTC.

The chain has TRBV11-2 and TRBJ2-7; D possibly corresponds to TRBD1 (7 bases). The CDR3 covers 15 residues. V lost 4 bases, J lost 3 bases, and 16 bases lay in between. Germline V gives CDR1 SGHAT, CDR2 FQNNGV. The DNA of the CDR3 is TGTGCCAGCAGCTATAGCCGACAGGGACTCTACGAGCAGTACTTC. Protein sequence: CASSYSRQGLYEQYF.

This chain joins TRBV28 and TRBJ1-2; perhaps TRBD1 as D (5 bases). The V gene's germline CDR1 is MDHEN and CDR2 SYDVKM. This CDR3 region has 14 residues. The ends were cut back, 5 bases at V and 2 bases at J, with 12 bases in the middle. CDR3 DNA: TGTGCCAGCAGTGGGGCAGGATCGAACTATGGCTACACCTTC. Its translation is CASSGAGSNYGYTF.

In this sample, this clone turned up once. The chain uses TRBV7-8 and TRBJ2-7; 7 nucleotides agree with TRBD2. Germline V gene lookup returns CDR1 SGHVS and CDR2 FQNEAQ. CDR3 length: 15 amino acids. After removal of 5 bases from V and 5 bases from J, the junction contained 12 bases not matched to a gene. The CDR3 nucleotides read TGTGCCAGCAGCGCCCTACAACTAGCGTCCCACGAGCAGTACTTC. Translated: CASSALQLASHEQYF. The complete variable domain, with remaining parts taken from reference TRBV7-8 and TRBJ2-7, reads GAGVSQSPRYKVAKRGQDVALRCDPISGHVSLFWYQQALGQGPEFLTYFQNEAQLDKSGLPSDRFFAERPEGSVSTLKIQRTQQEDSAVYLCASSALQLASHEQYFGPGTRLTVT.

This clone occurred once. This chain joins TRBV5-1 and TRBJ1-2, with 8 bases matching TRBD1. CDR3 length: 13 residues. Trimming at V came to 5 bases and at J to 8 bases, leaving 8 bases not matched to a gene. Per germline, CDR1 SGHRS and CDR2 YFSETQ. In DNA form, the CDR3 reads TGCGCCAGCAGGACAGGGGCGGCCAACGGCTACACCTTC. The encoded protein is CASRTGAANGYTF.

V and J are TRBV28 and TRBJ1-5; 7 bases fit TRBD1. The CDR3 contains 16 residues. J was trimmed by 1 base and V by 3 bases; bases with no gene match: 6. Germline CDR1 is MDHEN and CDR2 is SYDVKM. CDR3 sequence reads: CASSLAGTVSNQPQHF. CDR3 nucleotide sequence: TGTGCCAGCAGTTTGGCGGGGACAGTGAGCAATCAGCCCCAGCATTTT.

This clone was observed once. This sequence joins TRBV5-4 and TRBJ2-1, with D tentatively TRBD1 (5 bases). Germline V gene data show CDR1 as SGHNT and CDR2 as YYREEE (reference sequence). This CDR3 comprises 15 residues. Trimming shortened V by 4 bases and J by 1 base, and 12 bases separated the two germline ends. The DNA for the CDR3 is TGTGCCAGCAGCCGCGACAGTGTTTCCTACAATGAGCAGTTCTTC. Amino acid sequence: CASSRDSVSYNEQFF.

CDR3: CASSSGTSGGLIYEQYF. The CDR3 DNA follows: TGTGCCAGCAGCTCGGGGACTAGCGGGGGGCTCATCTACGAGCAGTACTTC. This rearrangement joins TRBV12-1 to TRBJ2-7; the D call of TRBD2 is as the table states it, not checked on the DNA. TRBV12-1 corresponds to a pseudogene. There are 17 residues in the CDR3.